This T cell receptor (beta chain) was recorded in a study of T cells in Graves' hyperthyroidism and ophthalmopathy. Looking at the study overall: Staff took peripheral blood when the initial diagnosis was made, before any treatment began. Study-level results: Blood also contained most expanded thyroid clonotypes above 0.001.

V lost 1 base to trimming and J lost 0 bases, with 7 bases between them. The CDR3 runs 14 residues. The V gene's germline CDR1 is LNHNV and CDR2 YYDKDF (reference sequence). Amplified TCR beta CDR3 regions came from RNA transcripts. The HTBI primer set was used in a first-round RT-PCR of the TCR CDR3. TCRdb called the multiplex PCR reads again in MiXCR, with one record for every CDR3 protein. The sample lists some 300,000 distinct CDR3 sequences; 15% to 20% were seen once. Comments on this clonotype: Its specificity is unknown.

Diagnosis relied on clinical symptoms, serum thyroxine and TRAb, thyroid ultrasound and orbital computed tomography. Sequences were obtained from blood. This chain links TRBV15 with TRBJ2-7; D is unclear. This sequence was found in a man aged 50 or older with Graves' ophthalmopathy. Here the CDR3 DNA reads TGTGCCACCAGCAGAGGTGGCAGCTCCTACGAGCAGTACTTC. It is translated as CATSRGGSSYEQYF.